Below, one T cell receptor beta chain is given with its context. This record comes from a study of blood T cell repertoires in COVID-19. Overall study: Both acute and convalescent COVID-19 samples were obtained from the United States, Italy and Spain. In each case, the material was cDNA or gDNA derived from T cells, B-cell-depleted T cells, or PBMCs.

Per the authors' pipeline: Reference gene primers were amplified, and this amplification served to estimate nucleated cell counts. Produced via immunoSEQ multiplex PCR; TCRdb's table is partial and in-frame only. The V and J calls and clone size are taken from that table; D and trimming were inferred from the DNA. Here the sample spans 90,000 to 120,000 clones, under 95% being singletons. The germline V gene has CDR1 SQVTM and CDR2 ANQGSEA. V was shortened by 4 bases and J by 10 bases, with 14 bases between the two germline ends. The CDR3 totals 12 residues. This rearrangement joins TRBV29-1 to TRBJ2-1; D remains unclear. This receptor was identified in a woman aged 25 to 45 with acute or convalescent COVID-19. Sequencing was performed on peripheral blood. Written as DNA, the CDR3 is TGCAGCGTTGTCTTTTCACTTCCCGAGCAGTTCTTC. Amino acids: CSVVFSLPEQFF.